Below, 29 T cell receptor beta chains from the same sample are listed, as sequenced in a study of T cell responses to AZD1222 COVID-19 vaccine. Libraries were prepared by immunoSEQ multiplex PCR; TCRdb keeps only in-frame clonotypes and omits some of them. The data contain some 96,000 clones, 88% of them singletons. Sequencing was performed on peripheral blood, taken 28 days after the second AZD1222 dose. These receptors were collected from an adult who received the AZD1222 COVID-19 vaccine.

This clone was recorded once. This chain uses TRBV5-1 with TRBJ2-7, with D perhaps TRBD1 or TRBD2 (5 bases each). Trimming took off 4 bases at V and 1 base at J, with 12 bases between the two ends. This CDR3 is built from 14 residues. Germline-derived CDR1 and CDR2 are SGHRS and YFSETQ. The CDR3 DNA is TGCGCCAGCAGCCAGGGACCTCAATCCTACGAGCAGTACTTC. It translates to CASSQGPQSYEQYF.

This clone appeared a single time. At the DNA level, this CDR3 is encoded by other sequences in the same sample as well. The J gene is TRBJ1-5, the V gene TRBV2, with 9 bases aligning to TRBD1. CDR1 and CDR2 (germline): SNHLY, FYNNEI. V was pared by 6 bases and J by 6 bases, with 3 bases of the junction left unmatched. The CDR3 sequence is 13 residues long. The CDR3 bases are TGTGCCAGCAGGGGGACAGGGCGTCAGCCCCAGCATTTT. Its translation: CASRGTGRQPQHF.

The gene calls are TRBV9 and TRBJ2-1, with 16 bases matching TRBD2. Unmatched junction bases numbered 9, after V lost 3 bases and J lost 12 bases. Germline V lookup: CDR1 SGDLS, CDR2 YYNGEE. The length of the CDR3 is 16 residues. The CDR3 reads CASSGAGTSGRAGQFF. The CDR3, as DNA: TGTGCCAGCAGCGGTGCCGGGACTAGCGGGAGGGCGGGGCAGTTCTTC.

The table lists this clone with a count of one. The V and J genes are TRBV13 and TRBJ2-1; 9 bases agree with TRBD2. This CDR3 is 16 amino acids long. J gave up 3 bases and V 5 bases, and 8 bases lay outside the gene matches. From germline, CDR1 is PRHDT and CDR2 FYEKMQ (reference sequence). The CDR3: CASSGVAGANYNEQFF. DNA for the CDR3: TGTGCCAGCAGCGGGGTAGCGGGAGCCAACTACAATGAGCAGTTCTTC.

The chain joins TRBV6-1 to TRBJ1-5, with TRBD1 identical over 7 bases. CDR1 is MNHNS, CDR2 SASEGT, per germline. V shed 3 bases and J 6 bases; nucleotides not matched to a gene: 8. There are 15 residues in the CDR3. Here the CDR3 DNA reads TGTGCCAGCAGTGAGGGGCCAGGGGGAGGTCAGCCCCAGCATTTT. Its protein product is CASSEGPGGGQPQHF.

V and J are TRBV11-3 and TRBJ2-5; 9 nucleotides align to TRBD1. The V gene's germline CDR1 is SGHNT and CDR2 YENEEA. The CDR3 sequence is 13 residues long. V lost 5 bases to trimming and J lost 7 bases; unmatched junction nucleotides: 5. This CDR3 reads CASSADRGVTQYF. CDR3 DNA: TGTGCCAGCAGCGCGGACAGGGGAGTGACCCAGTACTTC.

This clone was seen a single time. This chain connects TRBV10-3 to TRBJ1-1; no reliable D call. Germline lookup yields CDR1 ENHRY and CDR2 SYGVKD. The CDR3 sequence is 11 residues long. Trimming pared 2 bases from V and 5 bases from J, leaving 3 bases between. CDR3: CAISEGTEAFF. The CDR3 region has the DNA TGTGCCATCAGTGAGGGTACTGAAGCTTTCTTT.

The chain carries TRBV27 and TRBJ2-1, with TRBD2 identical over 15 bases. Germline CDR1 MNHEY, CDR2 SMNVEV (reference sequence). The CDR3 sequence is 17 residues long. V lost 3 bases, J lost 11 bases, and 11 bases stayed unmatched. CDR3 DNA sequence: TGTGCCAGCAGTTTCCCTGGGACTAGCGGGAGGATAACGCAGCAGTTCTTC. Encoded protein: CASSFPGTSGRITQQFF.

The J gene is TRBJ2-1, the V gene TRBV9, with 11 bases that match TRBD2. V gave up 0 bases and J gave up 1 base; unmatched junction bases: 9. The CDR3 is 19 residues long. Germline V CDR1 and CDR2: SGDLS, YYNGEE. The CDR3 DNA reads TGTGCCAGCAGCGTAGGGACTAGCGGGTTTTCCTCTTCCTACAATGAGCAGTTCTTC. Its translation is CASSVGTSGFSSSYNEQFF.

In this sample, this clone turned up once. The V call is TRBV3-1 (or the pseudogene TRBV3-2), the J call TRBJ2-3; D is possibly TRBD1 or TRBD2 (5 bases each). The CDR3 extends over 17 amino acids. CDR1 LGHDT and CDR2 YNNKEL come from the germline V gene (reference sequence). V gave up 3 bases and J gave up 5 bases, with 21 bases separating them. The CDR3: CASSHSYTGTRGDTQYF. CDR3 DNA: TGTGCCAGCAGCCACTCCTACACTGGGACCCGCGGAGATACGCAGTATTTT.

CDR3 in DNA: TGTGCCAGCAGCCAAGATCTTAGCAATCAGCCCCAGCATTTT. Residues: CASSQDLSNQPQHF. The chain is built from TRBV4-2 and TRBJ1-5; D remains unclear. Trimming removed 0 bases at V and 0 bases at J, with 3 bases between. The germline V gene encodes CDR1 LGHNA and CDR2 YNFKEQ. The CDR3 covers 14 residues.

The V call is TRBV7-9, the J call TRBJ2-7, with D possibly being TRBD1 (6 bases). Germline CDR1 is SEHNR and CDR2 is FQNEAQ (reference sequence). Deletions cut 1 base from V and 4 bases from J, with 14 bases between. There are 15 residues in the CDR3. CDR3 DNA: TGTGCCAGCAGCTTAGGTTCGGGACACCCTTACGAGCAGTACTTC. Encoded protein: CASSLGSGHPYEQYF.

The V and J genes are TRBV15 and TRBJ1-2; possibly TRBD1 for D (5 bases). The CDR3 is 16 residues long. The germline V gene encodes CDR1 LNHNV and CDR2 YYDKDF (reference sequence). Trimming shortened V by 5 bases and J by 1 base, and 17 bases separated the two germline ends. The CDR3 coding sequence is TGTGCCACCAGCTCCCGCATGGGGCGCGGTAACTATGGCTACACCTTC. Its protein product is CATSSRMGRGNYGYTF.

V usage is TRBV11-2 and J usage is TRBJ2-1, with 9 bases lining up with TRBD1. This CDR3 spans 15 amino acids. With V trimmed by 4 bases and J by 8 bases, 9 bases remained unmatched. CDR1 is SGHAT and CDR2 is FQNNGV in the germline V gene. Here the CDR3 reads CASSYLGQGRDEQFF. The CDR3 DNA follows: TGTGCCAGCAGCTACCTGGGACAGGGAAGGGATGAGCAGTTCTTC.

The count of this clone is one. The genes are TRBV6-5 and TRBJ2-3, with TRBD2 matching 10 bases. In germline, CDR1 is MNHEY, CDR2 SVGAGI. V dropped 6 bases and J dropped 0; count of bases not matched to a gene: 3. The CDR3 consists of 15 residues. The CDR3 DNA sequence: TGTGCCAGCAGAAAGACTAGCGGGAGCACAGATACGCAGTATTTT. It specifies CASRKTSGSTDTQYF.

The chain couples TRBV14 to TRBJ1-6, with D perhaps matching TRBD1 (5 bases). The CDR3 is made up of 14 amino acids. Germline V gene sequence: CDR1 SGHDN, CDR2 FVKESK. The V gene lost 4 bases and the J gene lost 8 bases, with 12 bases spanning the gap. The DNA of the CDR3 is TGTGCCAGCAGCCGGTGGAGGGGCGATTCACCCCTCCACTTT. Protein product: CASSRWRGDSPLHF.

This chain joins TRBV28 and TRBJ2-7; TRBD1 agrees at 9 bases. In germline, CDR1 is MDHEN, CDR2 SYDVKM. CDR3 length equals 14 residues. Trimming cost V 6 bases and J 5 bases; bases outside gene matches: 8. CDR3 nucleotides: TGTGCCAGCAGATTTATGGACAGGGGAAACGAGCAGTACTTC. Protein product: CASRFMDRGNEQYF. The full variable domain, in which reference TRBV28 and TRBJ2-7 provide the parts outside the CDR3, is DVKVTQSSRYLVKRTGEKVFLECVQDMDHENMFWYRQDPGLGLRLIYFSYDVKMKEKGDIPEGYSVSREKKERFSLILESASTNQTSMYLCASRFMDRGNEQYFGPGTRLTVT.

V usage is TRBV19 and J usage is TRBJ2-3; the match to TRBD2 covers 13 bases. This CDR3 has 17 amino acids. With 3 bases clipped from V and 4 bases from J, the junction kept 7 bases outside the gene matches. Germline V gene data show CDR1 as LNHDA and CDR2 as SQIVND (reference sequence). CDR3 in amino acids: CASSIRGLAGVSDTQYF. CDR3 DNA: TGTGCCAGTAGTATTCGAGGACTAGCGGGAGTCTCAGATACGCAGTATTTT.

The genes are TRBV9 and TRBJ1-4, with 9 bases that match TRBD1. V was pared by 3 bases and J by 0 bases, with 12 bases of the junction left unmatched. From germline, CDR1 is SGDLS and CDR2 YYNGEE. CDR3 size: 19 residues. CDR3 coding DNA: TGTGCCAGCAGCGCCGGGACAGGGAAAGGGCCTGCAACTAATGAAAAACTGTTTTTT. Translated, it gives CASSAGTGKGPATNEKLFF.

The V call is TRBV27, the J call TRBJ1-3, with D perhaps matching TRBD1 (6 bases). CDR1 MNHEY and CDR2 SMNVEV come from the germline V gene (reference sequence). There are 15 residues in the CDR3. The V end was cut by 0 bases, the J end by 3 bases, with 9 bases between. Here the CDR3 DNA reads TGTGCCAGCAGTTTATCAGGGGGTCATGGAAACACCATATATTTT. It specifies CASSLSGGHGNTIYF.

This clone was observed a single time. The V gene is TRBV28, the J gene TRBJ2-7; no reliable D call. The germline V and J ends were trimmed by 1 base and 2 bases, with 9 bases remaining between them. Germline CDR1 MDHEN, CDR2 SYDVKM. The CDR3 consists of 14 residues. In DNA form, the CDR3 reads TGTGCCAGCAGTTTATTCGCGAGTACCTACGAGCAGTACTTC. Translation: CASSLFASTYEQYF. Full variable domain (missing parts from reference TRBV28 and TRBJ2-7): DVKVTQSSRYLVKRTGEKVFLECVQDMDHENMFWYRQDPGLGLRLIYFSYDVKMKEKGDIPEGYSVSREKKERFSLILESASTNQTSMYLCASSLFASTYEQYFGPGTRLTVT.

The V gene is TRBV7-2, the J gene TRBJ2-2, with 8 bases fitting TRBD1. V trimming: 4 bases; J trimming: 7 bases; junction bases outside the gene matches: 8. In germline, CDR1 is SGHTA, CDR2 FQGNSA. The CDR3 runs 15 residues. CDR3: CASSSGQGRGGELFF. The DNA of the CDR3 is TGTGCCAGCAGCTCCGGACAGGGTCGCGGCGGGGAGCTGTTTTTT.

This sequence joins TRBV7-9 and TRBJ2-3; 8 nucleotides line up with TRBD2. This CDR3 is 15 amino acids long. The germline V gene encodes CDR1 SEHNR and CDR2 FQNEAQ (reference sequence). V gave up 2 bases and J gave up 4 bases; unmatched junction bases: 5. The CDR3 reads CASSLSGGGPDTQYF. In DNA form, the CDR3 reads TGTGCCAGCAGCTTAAGTGGCGGGGGGCCAGATACGCAGTATTTT.

The genes are TRBV28 and TRBJ1-1, with 8 positions matching TRBD1. Looked up from germline, CDR1 is MDHEN and CDR2 is SYDVKM. The CDR3 sequence is 15 residues long. Trimming removed 8 bases from V and 11 bases from J; junction bases left unmatched: 19. The CDR3 region has the DNA TGTGCCAGCGCCTTACCTCAAGACAGGGGCCTAAGGGCTTTCTTT. It translates to CASALPQDRGLRAFF.

The chain combines TRBV7-6 with TRBJ2-2, with 10 bases fitting TRBD2. With V trimmed by 5 bases and J by 5 bases, 5 bases remained unmatched. This CDR3 has 15 amino acids. Germline CDR1 SGHVS, CDR2 FNYEAQ. CDR3 region: CASSVLAGPTGELFF. The CDR3 DNA follows: TGTGCCAGCAGCGTACTAGCGGGGCCTACCGGGGAGCTGTTTTTT. Drawing the rest from reference TRBV7-6 and TRBJ2-2, the complete variable domain is GAGVSQSPRYKVTKRGQDVALRCDPISGHVSLYWYRQALGQGPEFLTYFNYEAQQDKSGLPNDRFSAERPEGSISTLTIQRTEQRDSAMYRCASSVLAGPTGELFFGEGSRLTVL.

V usage is TRBV9 and J usage is TRBJ2-3; 10 bases are shared with TRBD2. Trimming cost V 5 bases and J 5 bases; bases outside gene matches: 8. Germline CDR1 reads SGDLS; CDR2 reads YYNGEE. This CDR3 has 15 residues. CDR3 in amino acids: CASSGLAEWGDTQYF. In DNA, the CDR3 is TGTGCCAGCAGTGGACTAGCGGAGTGGGGAGATACGCAGTATTTT.

The table lists this clone with a count of one. The chain carries TRBV28 and TRBJ2-5; TRBD1 aligns across 10 bases. The junction had 18 bases not matched to a gene; V was cut back by 6 bases and J by 5 bases. The CDR3 is 18 amino acids. Germline V gene lookup returns CDR1 MDHEN and CDR2 SYDVKM. In DNA, the CDR3 is TGTGCCAGCAGCCAAGAGACCCCGGGACAGGGGCTCCGGGAGACCCAGTACTTC. This gives the protein CASSQETPGQGLRETQYF.

The rearrangement uses TRBV25-1 and TRBJ1-1; the D gene is possibly TRBD1 (5 bases). Germline V gene data show CDR1 as MGHDK and CDR2 as SYGVNS. Trimming cost V 1 base and J 6 bases, with 15 bases left between them. The CDR3 consists of 15 residues. CDR3 sequence: CASSESQGVSAEAFF. The CDR3 DNA is TGTGCCAGCAGTGAATCCCAGGGAGTATCGGCTGAAGCTTTCTTT.

By sample fraction, this clone is medium-sized. This chain connects TRBV27 to TRBJ2-7; D gene unclear. Germline CDR1 reads MNHEY; CDR2 reads SMNVEV (reference sequence). The CDR3 runs to 15 residues. Trimming cost V 0 bases and J 3 bases, with 12 bases left between them. CDR3 sequence: CASSLSPHTYYEQYF. The DNA of the CDR3 is TGTGCCAGCAGTTTATCCCCACATACATACTACGAGCAGTACTTC.